This T cell receptor beta chain stems from a study of T cells in Graves' hyperthyroidism and ophthalmopathy. Hyperthyroidism had been newly diagnosed in patients aged 18 to 65, and its duration was under 2 months. Patients with uncontrolled infections, other autoimmune diseases, pregnancy or lactation were excluded. This clonotype was counted ten times or more. Its antigen is not identified. Study-wide results and limits: Most thyroid clonotypes that were expanded above 0.001 also turned up in blood.

RNA transcripts served as the template for amplifying TCR beta CDR3 regions. Carried out on the TCR CDR3, a first-round RT-PCR used the HTBI primer set. MiXCR, applied by TCRdb to the multiplex PCR reads, yields one record per CDR3 protein. The sample records approximately 380,000 distinct CDR3 sequences, approximately 19% being singletons. The sequencing sample was made of blood. The origin of this receptor is a woman younger than 35 with Graves' hyperthyroidism.

CDR3 coding DNA: TGTGCCAGCAGCTTCGCTGGACAGGGTTTGAGCACTGAAGCTTTCTTT. Translating it yields CASSFAGQGLSTEAFF. The V and J genes are TRBV7-8 and TRBJ1-1; 8 positions agree with TRBD1. The CDR3 is 16 amino acids. Germline CDR1 SGHVS, CDR2 FQNEAQ. Losses at the gene ends were 3 bases for V and 4 bases for J; bases not matched to a gene: 10.